The clone carrying this T cell receptor (beta chain) occurred many times. This sample is part of a study of human T cells and chemical hapten exposure. The CDR3 sequence is 14 residues long. Trimming took 5 bases from V and 0 from J, leaving 5 bases between them. Germline V gene data show CDR1 as SGHTA and CDR2 as FQGTGA. Indicated time point: pre-sensitization, week 0. Treatment here: therapeutic diphenylcyclopropenone sensitization with weekly scalp DPC. TCRdb called the RACE reads again in MiXCR, with one record for every CDR3 protein. The sample shows around 120,000 distinct CDR3 sequences, roughly 14% of them seen only once.

The TCR was taken from a woman younger than 30 with alopecia areata. Some clones in this sample may be carry-over from other donors' samples. The sample consisted of whole blood, taken in connection with sensitization to the hapten diphenylcyclopropenone (DPC). The V call is TRBV7-3, the J call TRBJ2-6; D gene uncertain. CDR3: CASSPSSGANVLTF. CDR3 DNA sequence: TGTGCCAGCAGCCCCTCCTCTGGGGCCAACGTCCTGACTTTC.